The sequence of this T cell receptor beta chain was determined in a study of vaccination and CD4 T cells after COVID-19. Looking at the study overall: Nasal swab PCR had detected SARS-CoV-2 in convalescent patients, 9 or 10 mild and one severe. Post-COVID samples were collected a median approximately 97 days following diagnosis, spanning 35 to 161. The interval from dose two to post-vaccine sampling had a median of about 72 days, and it ranged from 14 to 241.

TCRdb processed the PCR reads anew with MiXCR; each CDR3 protein has one entry. The sample contains some 18,000 distinct CDR3 sequences, 60% of which appear only once. Concerning this clonotype itself: Antigen unknown.

General study points: The study found that a median approximately 90% of reactive clones in convalescent patients appeared only post-vaccination.

The CDR3 is made up of 17 amino acids. Germline V gene data show CDR1 as SGHVS and CDR2 as FQNEAQ. V was cut by 2 bases and J by 0 bases, with 11 bases left in between. The chain uses TRBV7-8 and TRBJ1-6; D unresolved. This clonotype was sampled from a human donor who had recovered from COVID-19. The source was CD4+ T cells from blood, collected after SARS-CoV-2 vaccination. The CDR3 is CASSLLRPSSYNSPLHF. The CDR3 bases are TGTGCCAGCAGCTTACTCAGGCCGAGCTCCTATAATTCACCCCTCCACTTT.